These 27 T cell receptor beta chains were sequenced from one sample in a study of graft-versus-host responses after intestinal transplantation. The antigens these receptors bind are not known. Using immunoSEQ multiplex PCR, the repertoire was profiled, and TCRdb retains in-frame clones only, with some absent. In the table there are 80,000 to 100,000 clones, approximately 91% of which are singletons. Source: unstimulated CD4+ T cells sorted from spleen or lymph node cells, taken before intestinal transplant. Receptors originate from a human donor who received an intestinal transplant.

This clone occurred a few times. The rearrangement joins TRBV6-1 to TRBJ2-7, with 10 nucleotides matching TRBD1. The germline gives CDR1 MNHNS, CDR2 SASEGT. The CDR3 is made up of 11 amino acids. The V segment lost 11 bases and the J segment 5 bases; nucleotides outside the gene matches: 3. CDR3 in amino acids: CAGGTGDEQYF. The DNA for the CDR3 is TGTGCCGGGGGGACAGGGGACGAGCAGTACTTC.

The chain uses TRBV6-5 and TRBJ2-7; 7 bases are a match to TRBD1. With V trimmed by 4 bases and J by 0 bases, 6 bases remained unmatched. Germline CDR1 is MNHEY and CDR2 is SVGAGI. The CDR3 is made up of 15 amino acids. DNA of the CDR3: TGTGCCAGCAGTTCCCCCGGACAGGACTCCTACGAGCAGTACTTC. Amino acids: CASSSPGQDSYEQYF.

CDR3 nucleotides: TGTGCCAGCAGCGTAGGGACAGGGGGGCGGCATGAGCAGTTCTTC. It codes for CASSVGTGGRHEQFF. The chain employs TRBV9 and TRBJ2-1; 10 nucleotides align to TRBD1. Germline values: CDR1 SGDLS, CDR2 YYNGEE. This CDR3 has 15 residues. V lost 0 bases and J lost 8; bases outside the gene matches: 5. The full variable domain, its missing parts supplied by reference TRBV9 and TRBJ2-1, is DSGVTQTPKHLITATGQRVTLRCSPRSGDLSVYWYQQSLDQGLQFLIQYYNGEERAKGNILERFSAQQFPDLHSELNLSSLELGDSALYFCASSVGTGGRHEQFFGPGTRLTVL.

The chain joins TRBV20-1 to TRBJ2-4, with D possibly matching TRBD1 (6 bases). From germline, CDR1 is DFQATT and CDR2 SNEGSKA (reference sequence). The CDR3 sequence is 11 residues long. Trimming removed 6 bases at V and 5 bases at J, with 8 bases between. The CDR3 DNA reads TGCAGTGCCAACAGGGAAAACATTCAGTACTTC. As protein: CSANRENIQYF.

V and J are TRBV6-5 and TRBJ2-7, with D possibly matching TRBD2 (5 bases). Germline V gene sequence: CDR1 MNHEY, CDR2 SVGAGI. The CDR3 totals 14 residues. V gave up 6 bases and J gave up 4 bases, with 16 bases separating them. The CDR3 protein is CASRPGKSWYEQYF. The CDR3 nucleotides are TGTGCCAGCAGACCGGGAAAAAGTTGGTACGAGCAGTACTTC.

The V call is TRBV5-1, the J call TRBJ2-7; 7 bases line up with TRBD2. CDR3 length equals 14 residues. In germline, CDR1 is SGHRS, CDR2 YFSETQ. Trimming cost V 3 bases and J 3 bases; bases outside gene matches: 6. CDR3 residues: CASSSAGDDYEQYF. In DNA form, the CDR3 reads TGCGCCAGCAGCTCTGCGGGGGACGACTACGAGCAGTACTTC.

This chain connects TRBV4-1 to TRBJ1-6, with D uncertain. The germline gives CDR1 MGHRA, CDR2 YSYEKL. This CDR3 comprises 17 residues. Trimming took 0 bases from V and 0 from J, leaving 9 bases between them. CDR3 nucleotide sequence: TGCGCCAGCAGCCAAGATACCGCGAGCTCCTATAATTCACCCCTCCACTTT. It specifies CASSQDTASSYNSPLHF.

V gene TRBV5-1 combines with J gene TRBJ1-1, with a possible D match to TRBD1 (5 bases). The germline V gene has CDR1 SGHRS and CDR2 YFSETQ. V lost 0 bases, J lost 5 bases, and 14 bases lay in between. This CDR3 is built from 15 residues. This chain's CDR3 is CASSLGGQGDTEAFF. The CDR3, as DNA: TGCGCCAGCAGCTTGGGGGGTCAAGGGGATACTGAAGCTTTCTTT.

V is TRBV5-6 and J is TRBJ2-5; tentative D call: TRBD1 (6 bases). From germline, CDR1 is SGHDT and CDR2 YYEEEE. The V gene lost 4 bases and the J gene lost 9 bases, with 13 bases spanning the gap. The CDR3 has 12 residues. This CDR3 is CASSAIDRPQYF. The CDR3 DNA reads TGTGCCAGCAGCGCTATCGACAGGCCCCAGTACTTC.

The rearrangement joins TRBV2 to TRBJ2-7, with 7 nucleotides matching TRBD1. CDR3 length: 16 amino acids. Trimming took 4 bases from V and 7 from J; bases not matched to a gene: 16. Per germline, CDR1 SNHLY and CDR2 FYNNEI. The CDR3 DNA follows: TGTGCCAGCAGTGTTATTGGGGGACAGAGAGTCAAAGAGCAGTACTTC. Translated: CASSVIGGQRVKEQYF.

This rearrangement joins TRBV5-1 to TRBJ2-5; possible D gene TRBD2, 5 bases. The CDR3 extends over 14 amino acids. The V gene lost 3 bases and the J gene lost 2 bases, with 11 bases spanning the gap. The V gene's germline CDR1 is SGHRS and CDR2 YFSETQ. The CDR3 loop reads CASSSRDLQETQYF. The CDR3 bases are TGCGCCAGCAGCTCCCGGGATTTACAAGAGACCCAGTACTTC.

V is TRBV19 and J is TRBJ2-2; TRBD1 might be the D (5 bases). The CDR3 extends over 14 amino acids. Trimming shortened V by 1 base and J by 5 bases, and 8 bases separated the two germline ends. CDR1 LNHDA and CDR2 SQIVND come from the germline V gene (reference sequence). Here the CDR3 DNA reads TGTGCCAGTAGTATAGGAGCAGGGACCGGGGAGCTGTTTTTT. Translated, it gives CASSIGAGTGELFF.

This chain connects TRBV28 to TRBJ2-7; D might be TRBD2 (5 bases). V shed 6 bases and J shed 8 bases, with 26 bases lying between them. The V gene's germline CDR1 is MDHEN and CDR2 SYDVKM. This CDR3 is built from 16 residues. CDR3 nucleotide sequence: TGTGCCAGCAGCCCTGCCTCCGGGCCGGCCTCCGGGAAGCAGTACTTC. This codes for CASSPASGPASGKQYF.

V and J are TRBV5-4 and TRBJ2-7, with a tentative D call TRBD1 (5 bases). This CDR3 has 14 amino acids. Germline assignment: CDR1 SGHNT and CDR2 YYREEE (reference sequence). V dropped 0 bases and J dropped 0 bases, with 7 bases sitting between them. CDR3: CASSLDRSSYEQYF. DNA for the CDR3: TGTGCCAGCAGCTTGGACAGGAGCTCCTACGAGCAGTACTTC.

This chain joins TRBV7-6 and TRBJ2-7, with TRBD1 matching 11 bases. Trimming at V came to 3 bases and at J to 0 bases, leaving 1 base not matched to a gene. Germline V gives CDR1 SGHVS, CDR2 FNYEAQ. The CDR3 has 15 residues. The CDR3 protein is CASSLDRGPSYEQYF. DNA of the CDR3: TGTGCCAGCAGCTTGGACAGGGGGCCCTCCTACGAGCAGTACTTC.

The V call is TRBV6-1, the J call TRBJ1-2, with TRBD1 matching over 7 bases. Germline V lookup: CDR1 MNHNS, CDR2 SASEGT. This CDR3 is built from 15 residues. V gave up 5 bases and J gave up 1 base; unmatched junction bases: 7. Written as DNA, the CDR3 is TGTGCCAGCAGTTCCTGGGACAGAGTTAACTATGGCTACACCTTC. This encodes CASSSWDRVNYGYTF.

This clone was seen once. This chain links TRBV29-1 with TRBJ2-7, with 7 bases aligning to TRBD2. The germline V gene encodes CDR1 SQVTM and CDR2 ANQGSEA. The J segment lost 2 bases and the V segment lost 6 bases, leaving 10 bases of the junction unmatched. The CDR3 totals 14 residues. CDR3 DNA: TGCAGCGTCAAGGGAGGGGACTTCCCCTACGAGCAGTACTTC. Translating it yields CSVKGGDFPYEQYF.

The V call is TRBV28, the J call TRBJ1-1; D possibly corresponds to TRBD1 (5 bases). CDR3 length equals 14 residues. Germline values: CDR1 MDHEN, CDR2 SYDVKM. V was clipped by 5 bases and J by 3 bases, with 13 bases between them. CDR3 nucleotide sequence: TGTGCCAGCAGTGACAGCCGACCCTACACTGAAGCTTTCTTT. Residues: CASSDSRPYTEAFF.

The chain carries TRBV7-9 and TRBJ1-1; D call uncertain. V was cut by 6 bases and J by 0 bases, with 8 bases left in between. The CDR3 spans 13 residues. Germline V gene sequence: CDR1 SEHNR, CDR2 FQNEAQ (reference sequence). In nucleotides, the CDR3 is TGTGCCAGCAGGCGGGAACTGAACACTGAAGCTTTCTTT. This gives the protein CASRRELNTEAFF.

The rearrangement uses TRBV27 and TRBJ2-7; D might be TRBD1 (5 bases). The CDR3 is 16 amino acids. From germline, CDR1 is MNHEY and CDR2 SMNVEV (reference sequence). V lost 3 bases and J 3 bases, leaving 18 bases between the germline ends. CDR3 amino acids: CASSLVDNLLLYEQYF. CDR3 bases: TGTGCCAGCAGTTTGGTGGACAACCTCCTTCTCTACGAGCAGTACTTC.

The rearrangement joins TRBV5-4 to TRBJ1-2; 7 nucleotides line up with TRBD1. CDR3 length equals 16 residues. Germline CDR1 and CDR2: SGHNT and YYREEE (reference sequence). Trimming at V came to 4 bases and at J to 4 bases, leaving 13 bases not matched to a gene. The CDR3 reads CASSNGSRGIGYGYTF. CDR3 in DNA: TGTGCCAGCAGCAACGGTTCCAGGGGGATAGGCTATGGCTACACCTTC.

This chain joins TRBV10-2 and TRBJ1-5, with a tentative D call TRBD1 (5 bases). Trimming took off 3 bases at V and 5 bases at J, with 8 bases between the two ends. The CDR3 runs 13 residues. The germline V gene encodes CDR1 WSHSY and CDR2 SAAADI. The CDR3 bases are TGCGCCAGCAGTGACAGGGATGATCAGCCCCAGCATTTT. Translated: CASSDRDDQPQHF.

The rearrangement links TRBV6-1 to TRBJ2-5, with 9 nucleotides matching TRBD1. The ends lost 5 bases at V and 2 bases at J; junction bases unmatched: 6. Germline V CDR1 and CDR2: MNHNS, SASEGT. The CDR3 totals 15 residues. The CDR3 here is CASSRGDRAQETQYF. Here the CDR3 DNA reads TGTGCCAGCAGTCGCGGGGACAGGGCTCAAGAGACCCAGTACTTC.

The chain joins TRBV20-1 to TRBJ2-3; D possibly corresponds to TRBD2 (6 bases). CDR1 and CDR2 from the germline V gene are DFQATT and SNEGSKA (reference sequence). This CDR3 contains 11 residues. The V end lost 6 bases, the J end lost 6 bases, and 10 bases lay between the germline ends. The CDR3 protein is CSARRGDTQYF. The CDR3 region has the DNA TGCAGTGCACGCCGGGGGGATACGCAGTATTTT.

The chain carries TRBV27 and TRBJ2-3; 8 nucleotides match TRBD2. The CDR3 runs to 16 residues. Germline CDR1 MNHEY, CDR2 SMNVEV (reference sequence). V was pared by 2 bases and J by 2 bases, with 6 bases of the junction left unmatched. The CDR3 loop reads CASSLLAGFSTDTQYF. For the CDR3, the DNA is TGTGCCAGCAGTTTACTAGCGGGCTTTTCCACAGATACGCAGTATTTT.

The chain combines TRBV5-1 with TRBJ2-3, with D perhaps TRBD1 (5 bases). The CDR3 consists of 13 residues. V was clipped by 2 bases and J by 6 bases, with 10 bases between them. Germline-derived CDR1 and CDR2 are SGHRS and YFSETQ. CDR3 in DNA: TGCGCCAGCAGCTTACCGACAGTGGATACGCAGTATTTT. Protein product: CASSLPTVDTQYF.

The CDR3 loop reads CASSSPVGTSGYEQYF. The CDR3 DNA reads as TGTGCCAGCAGTTCCCCGGTCGGGACTAGCGGGTACGAGCAGTACTTC. This chain joins TRBV28 and TRBJ2-7; TRBD2 agrees at 12 bases. With V trimmed by 4 bases and J by 4 bases, 8 bases remained unmatched. CDR3 length: 16 residues. Per the germline V gene, CDR1 is MDHEN and CDR2 is SYDVKM.